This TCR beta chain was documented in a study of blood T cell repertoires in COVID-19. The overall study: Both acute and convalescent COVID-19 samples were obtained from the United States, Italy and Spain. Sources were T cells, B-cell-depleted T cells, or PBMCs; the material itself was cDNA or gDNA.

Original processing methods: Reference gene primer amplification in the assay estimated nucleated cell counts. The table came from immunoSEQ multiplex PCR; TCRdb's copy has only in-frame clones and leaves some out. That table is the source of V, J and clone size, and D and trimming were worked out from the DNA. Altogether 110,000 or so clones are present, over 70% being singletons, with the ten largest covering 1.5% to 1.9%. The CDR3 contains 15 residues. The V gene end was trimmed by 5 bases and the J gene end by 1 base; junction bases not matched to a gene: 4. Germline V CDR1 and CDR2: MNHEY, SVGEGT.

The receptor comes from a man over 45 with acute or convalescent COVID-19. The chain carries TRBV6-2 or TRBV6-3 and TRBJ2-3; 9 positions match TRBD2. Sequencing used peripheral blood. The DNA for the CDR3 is TGTGCCAGCAGTCAATGGACTAGCGGCACAGATACGCAGTATTTT. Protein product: CASSQWTSGTDTQYF.